This T cell receptor beta chain was found in a study of T cell responses to AZD1222 COVID-19 vaccine. Across the whole study: It was second doses at about 4 or about 12 weeks that were pooled.

Notes on this clone: What it binds is unknown.

Findings and limits, study-wide: Nearly half of spike-specific TCRs reportedly target unmutated variant regions. The number of AZD1222 recipients seropositive at baseline was only five to seven. Across the whole spike, CD4 TCRs peaked at regions 160-218 and 743-854.

This CDR3 has 19 residues. Germline CDR1 and CDR2: SEHNR and FQNEAQ (reference sequence). Trimming shortened V by 5 bases and J by 5 bases, and 30 bases separated the two germline ends. Assay used: immunoSEQ multiplex PCR; TCRdb lists only in-frame clones, some missing. The table lists approximately 92,000 clones, approximately 91% of them singletons. This chain links TRBV7-9 with TRBJ2-5, with D perhaps matching TRBD1 (6 bases). This TCR was sampled from an adult in good health. Here the sequenced sample was peripheral blood, taken on day 0 of AZD1222 vaccination. DNA for the CDR3: TGTGCCAGCAGCCCGGGGTTCTTCTCGGGACACAGGGTTGTGGAGACCCAGTACTTC. Its translation is CASSPGFFSGHRVVETQYF.